These T cell receptor beta chains were read from a single sample in a study of kidney transplant recipient with SARS-CoV-2 infection. MiXCR, applied by TCRdb to the reads, yields one record per CDR3 protein. This table holds approximately 240,000 distinct CDR3 sequences, roughly 26% found once. Sequenced here: a blood sample, sampled at baseline and around day 120 from a kidney transplant recipient. Source of these receptors: a male patient aged 25-45 years who had COVID-19 and was a kidney transplant recipient. Part of the T cells may come from the graft donor. CDR3s include the opening cysteine and the closing phenylalanine or tryptophan. Fields, in order: clone size, J gene, D gene, V gene, CDR3 protein, CDR3 DNA. D genes are given only for firm matches. Where a row states a size, it is once, few, many or the class of an expanded clone; other rows omit it.

many	TRBJ1-2	.	TRBV10-1	CASRPRTVDYGYTF	TGCGCCAGCAGACCCAGGACGGTGGACTATGGCTACACCTTC
few	TRBJ2-1	.	TRBV30	CAWSVWGDNEQFF	TGTGCCTGGAGTGTATGGGGGGACAATGAGCAGTTCTTC
.	TRBJ2-1	TRBD2	TRBV28	CASRGTSAYEQFF	TGTGCCAGCAGGGGGACTAGCGCGTATGAGCAGTTCTTC
.	TRBJ2-5	TRBD2	TRBV29-1	CSAGTSGRQETQYF	TGCAGCGCTGGGACTAGCGGGAGGCAAGAGACCCAGTACTTC
many	TRBJ1-4	.	TRBV7-9	CASSGSGGGEKLFF	TGTGCCAGCAGTGGGTCGGGAGGGGGAGAAAAACTGTTTTTT
many	TRBJ1-5	.	TRBV6-5	CASSFAGNNQPQHF	TGTGCCAGCAGTTTTGCAGGAAACAATCAGCCCCAGCATTTT
many	TRBJ1-4	.	TRBV3-1	CASSRIPRGVATNEKLFF	TGTGCCAGCAGCAGGATCCCCAGGGGAGTTGCAACTAATGAAAAACTGTTTTTT
many	TRBJ1-4	.	TRBV6-5	CASSELTVINEKLFF	TGTGCCAGCAGTGAATTGACGGTTATTAATGAAAAACTGTTTTTT
medium-sized	TRBJ1-5	.	TRBV6-5	CASSYSGGNQPQHF	TGTGCCAGCAGTTACTCGGGCGGGAATCAGCCCCAGCATTTT
many	TRBJ1-2	.	TRBV25-1	CASSDRSYGYTF	TGTGCCAGCAGTGACAGAAGCTATGGCTACACCTTC
many	TRBJ1-2	.	TRBV9	CASERSYSRKTYGYTF	TGTGCCAGCGAGCGGTCGTACTCAAGAAAGACCTATGGCTACACCTTC
many	TRBJ2-2	TRBD2	TRBV6-6	CASSYSKRDNTGELFF	TGTGCCAGCAGTTACTCGAAGCGGGACAACACCGGGGAGCTGTTTTTT
many	TRBJ2-2	.	TRBV3-1	CASSYHDPISGLTGELFF	TGTGCCAGCAGCTATCATGATCCCATTTCAGGCTTGACCGGGGAGCTGTTTTTT
many	TRBJ2-2	TRBD2	TRBV10-3	CAINKAGDDTGELFF	TGTGCCATCAATAAAGCGGGAGATGATACCGGGGAGCTGTTTTTT
.	TRBJ2-3	TRBD2	TRBV20-1	CSAESSGRTDTQYF	TGCAGTGCCGAATCTAGCGGGAGAACAGATACGCAGTATTTT
many	TRBJ1-1	.	TRBV11-2	CASSFLGSMNTEAFF	TGTGCCAGCAGCTTTCTAGGGAGTATGAACACTGAAGCTTTCTTT
.	TRBJ1-2	.	TRBV5-3	CARCLQVVRKTYGCTF	TGTGCCAGATGCCTCCAAGTGGTGAGAAAGACCTATGGCTGCACCTTC
few	TRBJ2-3	.	TRBV5-4	CASSQTKTASTDTQYF	TGTGCCAGCAGCCAAACGAAGACGGCTAGCACAGATACGCAGTATTTT
many	TRBJ1-1	.	TRBV29-1	CSGLKRGGPLNTEAFF	TGCAGCGGACTCAAACGGGGGGGGCCCTTGAACACTGAAGCTTTCTTT
many	TRBJ2-3	TRBD2	TRBV6-2/TRBV6-3	CASSYPIRGDYEIQGNTDTQYF	TGTGCCAGCAGTTACCCAATTCGTGGGGACTATGAGATCCAAGGTAACACAGATACGCAGTATTTT
many	TRBJ2-5	.	TRBV7-9	CASSSASVETQYF	TGTGCCAGCTCCTCAGCTAGCGTGGAGACCCAGTACTTC
many	TRBJ1-1	.	TRBV6-2/TRBV6-3	CASRRETGEAFF	TGTGCCAGCCGCAGGGAGACAGGAGAAGCTTTCTTT
many	TRBJ1-2	.	TRBV5-4	CASRANVPGKTYGYTF	TGTGCCAGCCGAGCAAACGTACCAGGAAAGACCTATGGCTACACCTTC
many	TRBJ2-7	.	TRBV4-1	CASSQEVGGEQYF	TGCGCCAGCAGCCAAGAAGTCGGCGGCGAGCAGTACTTC
.	TRBJ2-5	TRBD1	TRBV5-4	CASRADRVGKTQYF	TGTGCCAGCAGAGCCGACAGGGTAGGGAAGACCCAGTACTTC
many	TRBJ1-2	.	TRBV6-1	CASSELLGGRKTYGYTF	TGTGCCAGCAGTGAGTTGTTAGGTGGGAGAAAGACCTATGGCTACACCTTC
many	TRBJ1-1	.	TRBV30	CAWSPTGYSAFF	TGTGCCTGGAGCCCCACAGGGTACTCAGCTTTCTTT
many	TRBJ2-7	.	TRBV30	CAWEKEGLNEQYF	TGTGCCTGGGAGAAAGAGGGGCTGAACGAGCAGTACTTC
many	TRBJ2-2	TRBD1	TRBV28	CASSFAGGRTGELFF	TGTGCCAGCAGTTTCGCAGGGGGCCGAACCGGGGAGCTGTTTTTT
many	TRBJ2-2	TRBD2	TRBV28	CASSFTGLAGGELFF	TGTGCCAGCAGTTTCACGGGACTAGCGGGCGGGGAGCTGTTTTTT
many	TRBJ1-2	.	TRBV4-3	CASSCGEGRRKTYGYTF	TGCGCCAGCAGCTGCGGAGAAGGACGTCGAAAGACCTATGGCTACACCTTC
many	TRBJ1-2	.	TRBV11-3	CASSTLSDLGKTYGYTF	TGTGCCAGCAGCACATTGTCCGATCTCGGAAAGACCTATGGCTACACCTTC
many	TRBJ2-2	.	TRBV28	CASSLVVGELFF	TGTGCCAGCAGTTTGGTGGTCGGGGAGCTGTTTTTT